These 17 T cell receptor beta chains share one sample of origin, sequenced in a study of Tregs in tolerant kidney transplant recipients. Sequencing was performed with immunoSEQ multiplex PCR; in TCRdb, only in-frame clones are kept and a portion is missing. This sample's table reports 25,000 to 35,000 clones. Sequenced here: CD8+ T cells from blood, sampled before the transplant. All receptors derive from a human donor who received a combined kidney and bone marrow transplant.

To note about this clone: The observed sequence ends 3 residues before the CDR3 terminus, with the missing tail filled in from the germline J gene. This chain uses TRBV18 with TRBJ1-2; a weak D match, TRBD1 (6 bases). The CDR3 has 14 amino acids. The ends were cut back, 1 base at V and 4 bases at J, with 10 bases in the middle. Germline CDR1 reads KGHSH; CDR2 reads LQKENI. The CDR3 here is CASSPRTDPYGYTF. CDR3 DNA, as far as it was read: TGTGCCAGCTCACCACGGACAGACCCCTATGGC.

In regard to this clone: The CDR3 goes on 3 residues after the read ends, and that part is filled in from the germline J gene. The J gene is TRBJ2-1, the V gene TRBV7-7, with 10 positions matching TRBD2. The CDR3 is 15 amino acids. The trim removed 4 bases at V and 2 bases at J, leaving 2 bases unmatched. Germline CDR1 SSHAT, CDR2 FNYEAQ (reference sequence). The DNA read from the CDR3 is TGTGCCAGCAGCTCGCTAGCGGGAGCCTACAATGAG. The encoded protein is CASSSLAGAYNE. The CDR3 in its entirety is CASSSLAGAYNEQFF.

About this clone: The CDR3 end is not reached by the read, which stops 3 residues before it; the germline J gene fills it in. V usage is TRBV27 and J usage is TRBJ2-3; D gene unclear. In germline, CDR1 is MNHEY, CDR2 SMNVEV (reference sequence). Trimming stripped 6 bases from V and 1 base from J, with 17 bases between. The CDR3 totals 16 residues. The CDR3 spells CASSPPPSVGTDTQYF. The CDR3 bases that were read are TGTGCCAGCAGCCCCCCTCCGTCGGTTGGCACAGATACG.

Details on this clone: With the read ending 3 residues before the CDR3 end, the germline J gene is used to fill in that end. V is TRBV19 and J is TRBJ2-2; 10 nucleotides line up with TRBD1. CDR1 and CDR2 (germline): LNHDA, SQIVND (reference sequence). V lost 5 bases and J lost 3; bases outside the gene matches: 9. The CDR3 contains 17 residues. CDR3 loop: CASSPKTGGAYTGELFF. CDR3 DNA (partial): TGTGCCAGTAGTCCGAAGACAGGGGGCGCGTACACCGGGGAG.

As to this clone: The read terminates 3 residues before the CDR3 end, so the remaining end is supplied by the germline J gene. V is TRBV2 and J is TRBJ1-1; D uncertain. The CDR3 contains 12 residues. Trimming shortened V by 8 bases and J by 6 bases, and 13 bases separated the two germline ends. The germline V gene has CDR1 SNHLY and CDR2 FYNNEI. The CDR3 region is CASSGRVAEAFF. Partial CDR3 DNA: TGTGCCAGCTCTGGGCGCGTGGCTGAA.

The CDR3 sequence is CASSPPGGPAYEQYF. Partial CDR3 DNA: TGTGCCAGCAGCCCACCCGGGGGGCCTGCGTACGAG. The chain employs TRBV7-8 and TRBJ2-7, with D tentatively TRBD2 (7 bases). With the read ending 3 residues before the CDR3 end, the germline J gene is used to fill in that end. The germline V gene encodes CDR1 SGHVS and CDR2 FQNEAQ. The V and J ends lost 5 bases and 4 bases respectively, with 18 bases between them. The CDR3 length is 15 residues. Complete variable domain (other parts from reference TRBV7-8 and TRBJ2-7): GAGVSQSPRYKVAKRGQDVALRCDPISGHVSLFWYQQALGQGPEFLTYFQNEAQLDKSGLPSDRFFAERPEGSVSTLKIQRTQQEDSAVYLCASSPPGGPAYEQYFGPGTRLTVT.

Worth noting for this clone: The CDR3 end lies 3 residues beyond the end of the read and is filled in from the germline J gene. The chain links TRBV19 to TRBJ2-1, with D possibly TRBD1 on 5 matching bases. Between the trimmed V and J ends, which lost 3 bases and 2 bases, there was a span of 11 bases. In germline, CDR1 is LNHDA, CDR2 SQIVND (reference sequence). CDR3 length: 15 residues. CDR3 bases read: TGTGCCAGTAGTATTGACAGTTCAGCCTACAATGAG. It yields the protein CASSIDSSAYNE. The full CDR3 sequence reads CASSIDSSAYNEQFF.

With regard to this clone: The CDR3 is cut off 3 residues early in the read; its end comes from the germline J gene. The chain recombines TRBV7-2 with TRBJ2-7; D is uncertain. CDR1 and CDR2 from the germline V gene are SGHTA and FQGNSA. The CDR3 is 13 amino acids. V was pared by 5 bases and J by 2 bases, with 10 bases between. This chain's CDR3 is CASSQITTYEQYF. Incomplete CDR3 DNA: TGTGCCAGCAGCCAAATTACTACCTACGAG.

Comment on this clone: The read terminates 3 residues ahead of where the CDR3 ends, so the germline J gene completes it. The genes are TRBV2 and TRBJ2-1; TRBD1 might be the D (5 bases). There are 13 residues in the CDR3. Per the germline V gene, CDR1 is SNHLY and CDR2 is FYNNEI. Deletions cut 4 bases from V and 8 bases from J, with 12 bases between. The sequenced part of the CDR3 DNA is TGTGCCAGCAGTGCTGACAGTTGGTATGAG. Amino acids: CASSADSWYE. The full-length CDR3 reads as CASSADSWYEQFF.

In the case of this clone: The read gets to within 3 residues of the CDR3 end, and the germline J gene fills in the rest. The chain uses TRBV30 and TRBJ1-2, with 9 bases that match TRBD1. CDR1 and CDR2 (germline): GTSNPN, SVGIG (reference sequence). The CDR3 is 15 residues long. V trimming: 2 bases; J trimming: 4 bases; junction bases outside the gene matches: 8. Incomplete CDR3 DNA: TGTGCCTGGAGTATGACCGGGACAGGGATCTATGGC. Amino acid sequence: CAWSMTGTGIYG. The entire CDR3 is CAWSMTGTGIYGYTF. The variable domain in full, with the rest retrieved from reference TRBV30 and TRBJ1-2, is SQTIHQWPATLVQPVGSPLSLECTVEGTSNPNLYWYRQAAGRGLQLLFYSVGIGQISSEVPQNLSASRPQDRQFILSSKKLLLSDSGFYLCAWSMTGTGIYGYTFGSGTRLTVV.

Concerning this clone itself: The DNA ends 3 residues before the CDR3 does, and the rest of the CDR3 is filled in from the germline J gene. The gene calls are TRBV7-2 and TRBJ1-5; TRBD1 matches at 8 bases. Trimming at V came to 3 bases and at J to 3 bases, leaving 4 bases not matched to a gene. This CDR3 is built from 15 residues. The germline CDR1 and CDR2 sequences are SGHTA and FQGNSA. The CDR3 is CASSFGTGYNQPQHF. The sequenced part of the CDR3 DNA is TGTGCCAGCAGCTTCGGGACAGGATACAATCAGCCC.

Notes on this clone: The read gets to within 3 residues of the CDR3 end, and the germline J gene fills in the rest. The genes are TRBV19 and TRBJ2-1; 12 bases fit TRBD2. Germline assignment: CDR1 LNHDA and CDR2 SQIVND (reference sequence). The CDR3 runs to 17 residues. V lost 3 bases, J lost 5 bases, and 8 bases stayed unmatched. The DNA read from the CDR3 is TGTGCCAGTAGTATCTGGGCTAGCGGGGGGGCCGACAATGAG. Protein: CASSIWASGGADNE. The entire CDR3 protein reads CASSIWASGGADNEQFF.

Points on this clone: Read sequence stops 3 residues before the CDR3 end, and the germline J gene provides the missing end. This rearrangement joins TRBV23-1 to TRBJ1-4, with D perhaps TRBD1 (5 bases). TRBV23-1 is given ORF status, its function remaining uncertain. The CDR3 loop spans 15 amino acids. The germline V and J ends were trimmed by 0 bases and 1 base, with 6 bases remaining between them. The CDR3 spells CASSQSDRTNEKLFF. The CDR3 DNA, read in part, is TGCGCCAGCAGTCAATCCGACAGAACTAATGAAAAA.

Notes on this clone: The read ends 3 residues early relative to the CDR3; the germline J gene fills the gap. The chain has TRBV6-2 or TRBV6-3 and TRBJ2-1; the D is unclear. The CDR3 totals 13 residues. V was cut by 2 bases and J by 5 bases, with 7 bases left in between. Looked up from germline, CDR1 is MNHEY and CDR2 is SVGEGT. CDR3 sequence reads: CASSYGPHNEQFF. Partial CDR3 DNA: TGTGCCAGCAGTTACGGGCCACACAATGAG.

With respect to this clone: Read coverage stops 3 residues before the CDR3 terminus; the germline J gene supplies the remainder. V gene TRBV19 combines with J gene TRBJ1-5; possible D gene TRBD1, 5 bases. Trimming took 2 bases from V and 0 from J, leaving 8 bases between them. The CDR3 sequence is 15 residues long. The germline gives CDR1 LNHDA, CDR2 SQIVND (reference sequence). The covered CDR3 bases are TGTGCCAGTAGTATAATGGGGGGTAGCAATCAGCCC. Translation: CASSIMGGSNQP. The CDR3 in full is CASSIMGGSNQPQHF.

Regarding this clone: The read halts 3 residues ahead of the CDR3 end, with the missing end drawn from the germline J gene. This chain joins TRBV6-2 or TRBV6-3 and TRBJ2-1; 9 bases match TRBD2. The germline CDR1 and CDR2 sequences are MNHEY and SVGEGT. The CDR3 is 16 amino acids. After removal of 2 bases from V and 1 base from J, the junction contained 3 bases not matched to a gene. The CDR3 loop is CASSYTSGHSYNEQFF. The CDR3 bases that were read are TGTGCCAGCAGTTACACTAGCGGGCATTCCTACAATGAG.

The CDR3 protein is CASSQSGTASYEQYF. The covered CDR3 bases are TGTGCCAGCAGCCAATCTGGGACAGCCTCCTACGAG. The rearrangement joins TRBV16 to TRBJ2-7; 7 bases match TRBD1. The read ends 3 residues early relative to the CDR3; the germline J gene fills the gap. The CDR3 is 15 amino acids. From germline, CDR1 is KGHSY and CDR2 FQNENV. The V and J ends lost 0 bases and 0 bases, in that order; junction bases with no gene match: 2.